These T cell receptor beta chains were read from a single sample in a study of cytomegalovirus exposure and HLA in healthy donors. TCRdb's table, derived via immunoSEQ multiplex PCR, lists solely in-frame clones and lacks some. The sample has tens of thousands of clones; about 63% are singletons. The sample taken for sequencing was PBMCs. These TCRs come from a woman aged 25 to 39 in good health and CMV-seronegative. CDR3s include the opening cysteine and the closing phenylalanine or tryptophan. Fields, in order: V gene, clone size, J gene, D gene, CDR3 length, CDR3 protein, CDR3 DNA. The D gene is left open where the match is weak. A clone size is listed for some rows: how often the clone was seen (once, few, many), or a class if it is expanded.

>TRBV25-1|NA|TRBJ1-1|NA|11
CASGAGGRAFF
TGTGCCAGCGGGGCCGGGGGGAGAGCTTTCTTT
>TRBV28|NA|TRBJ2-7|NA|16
CASSPRGSGGLYEQYF
TGTGCCAGCAGTCCCCGGGGTTCTGGGGGCTTATACGAGCAGTACTTC
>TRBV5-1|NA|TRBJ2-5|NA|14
CASSLDGGRETQYF
TGCGCCAGCAGCTTGGATGGGGGCAGAGAGACCCAGTACTTC
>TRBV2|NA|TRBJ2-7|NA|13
CASIPTQSYEQYF
TGTGCCAGCATTCCAACACAATCCTACGAGCAGTACTTC
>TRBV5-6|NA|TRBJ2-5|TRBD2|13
CASSRTGGETQYF
TGTGCCAGCAGCCGGACCGGGGGGGAGACCCAGTACTTC
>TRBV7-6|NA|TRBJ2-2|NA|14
CASSVQGGTGELFF
TGTGCCAGCAGCGTACAGGGTGGGACCGGGGAGCTGTTTTTT
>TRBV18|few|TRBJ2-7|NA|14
CASSHIGHSYEQYF
TGTGCCAGCTCCCACATTGGACATTCCTACGAGCAGTACTTC
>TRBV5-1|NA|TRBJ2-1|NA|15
CASSLEGAEGNEQFF
TGCGCCAGCAGCCTAGAGGGAGCGGAGGGGAATGAGCAGTTCTTC
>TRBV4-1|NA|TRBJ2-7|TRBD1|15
CASSQGDRGHYEQYF
TGCGCCAGCAGCCAAGGGGACAGGGGACACTACGAGCAGTACTTC
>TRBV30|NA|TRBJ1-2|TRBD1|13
CACKGQFNYGYTF
TGCGCCTGTAAGGGACAGTTTAACTATGGCTACACCTTC
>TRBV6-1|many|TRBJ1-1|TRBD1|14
CASRSTGGKAEAFF
TGTGCCAGCAGATCAACAGGGGGCAAGGCTGAAGCTTTCTTT
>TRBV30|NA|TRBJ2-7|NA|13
CAWSVRLRYEQYF
TGTGCCTGGAGTGTGCGGTTGCGATACGAGCAGTACTTC
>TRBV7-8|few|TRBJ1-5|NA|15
CASSLGLHSNQPQHF
TGTGCCAGCAGCTTGGGACTGCATAGCAATCAGCCCCAGCATTTT
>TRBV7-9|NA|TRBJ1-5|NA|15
CASSLEGGTNQPQHF
TGTGCCAGCAGCTTAGAGGGGGGGACCAATCAGCCCCAGCATTTT
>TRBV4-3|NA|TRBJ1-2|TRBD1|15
CASSREARGSYGYTF
TGCGCCAGCAGCCGGGAGGCCAGGGGGTCCTATGGCTACACCTTC
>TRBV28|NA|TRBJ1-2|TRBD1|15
CASSTRTGAVYGYTF
TGTGCCAGCAGTACCAGGACAGGGGCTGTCTATGGCTACACCTTC
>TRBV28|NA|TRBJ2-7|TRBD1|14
CASSYTGTGNEQYF
TGTGCCAGCAGCTACACCGGGACAGGCAACGAGCAGTACTTC
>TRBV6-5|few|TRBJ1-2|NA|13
CASSPDSALGYTF
TGTGCCAGCAGCCCCGACAGCGCATTGGGCTACACCTTC
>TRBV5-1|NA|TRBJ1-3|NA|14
CASSFGQQGNTIYF
TGCGCCAGCAGCTTCGGACAGCAAGGAAACACCATATATTTT
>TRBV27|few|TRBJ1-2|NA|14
CASSSHDSNYGYTF
TGTGCCAGCAGCTCACATGACAGTAACTATGGCTACACCTTC
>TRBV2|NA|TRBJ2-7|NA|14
CASSENGRAHEQYF
TGTGCCAGCAGTGAAAACGGCAGGGCCCACGAGCAGTACTTC
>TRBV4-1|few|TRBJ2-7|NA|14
CASSQDWQNYEQYF
TGCGCCAGCAGCCAGGACTGGCAAAACTACGAGCAGTACTTC
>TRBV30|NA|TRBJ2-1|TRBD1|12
CAWGTGNREQFF
TGTGCCTGGGGGACAGGGAATCGTGAGCAGTTCTTC
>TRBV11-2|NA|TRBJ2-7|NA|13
CASSLANTYEQYF
TGTGCCAGCAGCTTAGCCAATACCTACGAGCAGTACTTC
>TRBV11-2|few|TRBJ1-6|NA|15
CASSLGSSYNSPLHF
TGTGCCAGCAGCTTAGGGAGCTCCTATAATTCACCCCTCCACTTT